This T cell receptor beta chain comes out of a study of cytomegalovirus exposure and HLA in healthy donors. Study-wide results and limits: V segments that were indistinguishable, TRBV6-2 and TRBV6-3 among them, were omitted from analysis.

Primers: 60 Vbeta forward and 13 Jbeta reverse. The data were produced by immunoSEQ multiplex PCR, yet TCRdb's version contains in-frame clones alone and is incomplete. The top ten clones hold more than 0.8% of a sample with hundreds of thousands of clones, around 89% of them seen once. Details on this clone: Its antigen is as yet unknown.

This CDR3 comprises 17 residues. Germline V gives CDR1 SGHVS, CDR2 FQNEAQ. J was trimmed by 1 base and V by 1 base; bases with no gene match: 6. The chain links TRBV7-8 to TRBJ2-5, with 10 bases that match TRBD2. This sequence was found in a woman younger than 35 in good health and CMV-seronegative. The specimen was PBMCs. The CDR3 is CASSLVILAGVQETQYF. The CDR3 DNA sequence: TGTGCCAGCAGCTTAGTGATCCTAGCGGGGGTCCAAGAGACCCAGTACTTC.